The subject of this entry is one TCR beta chain. The data stem from a study of T cell changes during pregnancy in multiple sclerosis. Using immunoSEQ multiplex PCR, the repertoire was profiled, and TCRdb retains in-frame clones only, with some absent. This sample has 40,000 or so clones, with 70% to 90% found just once. The material sequenced was CD8+ T cells from peripheral blood mononuclear cells, taken in the first trimester of pregnancy. This receptor was identified in a female donor with multiple sclerosis, enrolled in a pregnancy study.

The CDR3 region has the DNA TGCGCCAGCAGCCAAGGACAATTACCGAACACTGAAGCTTTCTTT. Its translation is CASSQGQLPNTEAFF. The J gene is TRBJ1-1, the V gene TRBV4-3; D ambiguous. V was clipped by 1 base and J by 1 base, with 10 bases between them. This CDR3 contains 15 residues. The germline V gene has CDR1 LGHNA and CDR2 YSLEER.